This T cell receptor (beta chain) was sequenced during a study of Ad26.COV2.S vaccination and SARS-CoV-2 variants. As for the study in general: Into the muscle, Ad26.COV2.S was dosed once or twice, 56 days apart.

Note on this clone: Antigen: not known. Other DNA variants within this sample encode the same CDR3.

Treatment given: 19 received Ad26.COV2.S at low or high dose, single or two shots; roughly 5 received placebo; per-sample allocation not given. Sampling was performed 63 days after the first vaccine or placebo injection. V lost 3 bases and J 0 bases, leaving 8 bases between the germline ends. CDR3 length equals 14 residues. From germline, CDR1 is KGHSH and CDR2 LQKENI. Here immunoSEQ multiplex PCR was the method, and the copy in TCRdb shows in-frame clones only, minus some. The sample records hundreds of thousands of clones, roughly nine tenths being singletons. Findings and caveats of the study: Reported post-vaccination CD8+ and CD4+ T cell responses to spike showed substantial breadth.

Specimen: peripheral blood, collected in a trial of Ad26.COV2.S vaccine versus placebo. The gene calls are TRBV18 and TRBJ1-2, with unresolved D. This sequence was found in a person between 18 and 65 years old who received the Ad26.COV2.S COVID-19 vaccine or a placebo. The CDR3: CASSPSGANYGYTF. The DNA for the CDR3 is TGTGCCAGCTCACCGTCCGGGGCTAACTATGGCTACACCTTC.